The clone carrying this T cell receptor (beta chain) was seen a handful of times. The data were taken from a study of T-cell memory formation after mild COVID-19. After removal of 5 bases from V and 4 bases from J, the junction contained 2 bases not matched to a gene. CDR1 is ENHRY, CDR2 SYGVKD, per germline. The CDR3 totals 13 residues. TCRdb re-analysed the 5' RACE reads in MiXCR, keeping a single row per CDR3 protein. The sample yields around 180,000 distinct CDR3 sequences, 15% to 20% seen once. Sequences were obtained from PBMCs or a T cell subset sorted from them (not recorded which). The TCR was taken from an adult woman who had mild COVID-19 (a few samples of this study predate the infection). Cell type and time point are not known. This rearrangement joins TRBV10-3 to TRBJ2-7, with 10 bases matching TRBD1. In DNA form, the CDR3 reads TGTGCCATCAGTTGGACAGGGGGGTACGAGCAGTACTTC. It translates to CAISWTGGYEQYF.